The clone carrying this T cell receptor (beta chain) showed up just a few times. The target antigen is unknown. These donors, healthy bone marrow donors, were studied. The CDR3 extends over 16 amino acids. Germline-derived CDR1 and CDR2 are SQVTM and ANQGSEA. The V and J ends lost 8 bases and 5 bases, in that order; junction bases with no gene match: 18. The PCR had 60 Vbeta and 13 Jbeta primers. Sequenced by immunoSEQ multiplex PCR; TCRdb stores in-frame clones only, minus some. This sample has under 110,000 clones, with around 75% found just once. The data derive from a study of cytomegalovirus exposure and HLA in healthy donors. Findings of the study overall: In a later analysis, HLA-associated TCR beta chains were more clonally expanded than equally common others.

This sequence was found in a man in his fifties or sixties in good health and CMV-seronegative. Sequenced: PBMCs. The J gene is TRBJ2-3, the V gene TRBV29-1, with TRBD2 matching over 8 bases. CDR3 loop: CSISNGGEGLLDTQYF. The CDR3 DNA reads TGCAGCATTTCCAACGGGGGGGAGGGCCTTTTAGATACGCAGTATTTT.